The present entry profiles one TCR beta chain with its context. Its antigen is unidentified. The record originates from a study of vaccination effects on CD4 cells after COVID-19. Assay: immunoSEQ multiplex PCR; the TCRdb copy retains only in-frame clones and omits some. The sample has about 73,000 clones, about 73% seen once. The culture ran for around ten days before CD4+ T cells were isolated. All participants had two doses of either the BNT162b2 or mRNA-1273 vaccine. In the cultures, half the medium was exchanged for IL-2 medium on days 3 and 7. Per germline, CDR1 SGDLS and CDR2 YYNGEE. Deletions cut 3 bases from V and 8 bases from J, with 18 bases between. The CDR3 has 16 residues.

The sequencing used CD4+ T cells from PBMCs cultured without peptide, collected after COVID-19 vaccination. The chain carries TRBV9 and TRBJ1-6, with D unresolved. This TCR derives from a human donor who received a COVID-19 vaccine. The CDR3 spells CASSAGGLRRDSPLHF. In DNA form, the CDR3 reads TGTGCCAGCAGCGCGGGCGGGCTTCGGCGGGATTCACCCCTCCACTTT.